These T cell receptor beta chains were read from a single sample in a study of radiotherapy plus CTLA-4 blockade in lung cancer. Libraries were prepared by immunoSEQ multiplex PCR; TCRdb keeps only in-frame clonotypes and omits some of them. The repertoire holds 90,000 or so clones, with 75% to 90% as singletons. The sequencing used peripheral blood, collected from a patient treated with radiotherapy plus ipilimumab. The origin of the receptors is a human donor with non-small cell lung cancer who had stable disease on radiotherapy plus ipilimumab. The CDR3 runs from the conserved cysteine through the conserved F or W. D genes are given only for firm matches. Expanded clones get a size class; other rows say once, few or many, or leave the size out.

J gene	clone size	D gene	V gene	CDR3 DNA	CDR3 protein
TRBJ2-1	NA	TRBD2	TRBV5-1	TGCGCCAGCAGCTTGGGACTAGCGGGGAAATATAGTGAGCAGTTCTTC	CASSLGLAGKYSEQFF
TRBJ2-2	NA	NA	TRBV10-1	TGCGCCAGCTCGACAGGTCCGAACACCGGGGAGCTGTTTTTT	CASSTGPNTGELFF
TRBJ2-3	NA	TRBD2	TRBV30	TGTGCCTGGGGGGCGGGAGGGCTAGATACGCAGTATTTT	CAWGAGGLDTQYF
TRBJ1-2	NA	NA	TRBV7-9	TGTGCCAGCAGCCAGGGCCCGACTAACTATGGCTACACCTTC	CASSQGPTNYGYTF
TRBJ2-7	NA	TRBD1	TRBV6-5	TGTGCCAGCAGTACGACAGGGAGAACCTACGAGCAGTACTTC	CASSTTGRTYEQYF
TRBJ1-6	NA	NA	TRBV28	TGTGCTTGTGGTCGGGGCAATTCACCCCTCCACTTT	CACGRGNSPLHF
TRBJ2-7	NA	NA	TRBV10-1	TGCGCCAGCAGTGACCGCCGACGGTCTGAGGTCTACGAGCAGTACTTC	CASSDRRRSEVYEQYF
TRBJ2-4	NA	NA	TRBV6-5	TGTGCCAGCAGTCTCGCACCGGGCAAAAACATTCAGTACTTC	CASSLAPGKNIQYF
TRBJ1-2	NA	TRBD1	TRBV2	TGTGCCAGCAGGCGGGACAGGGGGCTGGGGGGCTACACCTTC	CASRRDRGLGGYTF
TRBJ1-1	NA	NA	TRBV28	TGTGCCAGCAATAACGCGGGGATGAACACTGAAGCTTTCTTT	CASNNAGMNTEAFF
TRBJ2-2	few	TRBD1	TRBV6-5	TGTGCCAGCAGTTACAGGGGGCTTGGGACCGGGGAGCTGTTTTTT	CASSYRGLGTGELFF
TRBJ2-7	NA	TRBD1	TRBV18	TGTGCCAGCTCACCACCCGGGACAGGGGTAGACGAGCAGTACTTC	CASSPPGTGVDEQYF
TRBJ1-5	NA	TRBD1	TRBV4-2	TGTGCCAGCAGCCAAGGGACAGGGGGCAATCAGCCCCAGCATTTT	CASSQGTGGNQPQHF
TRBJ2-5	NA	NA	TRBV7-9	TGTGCCAGCAGCCTGATCCGGGACTTAAATCAAGAGACCCAGTACTTC	CASSLIRDLNQETQYF
TRBJ2-1	NA	TRBD2	TRBV6-1	TGTGCCAGCAGTGAATACTTTCTTAGCGGGAGAGCCTACAATGAGCAGTTCTTC	CASSEYFLSGRAYNEQFF
TRBJ1-5	NA	NA	TRBV18	TGTGCCAGCTCACTCCGAGGGACACGCAATCAGCCCCAGCATTTT	CASSLRGTRNQPQHF
TRBJ1-3	NA	TRBD1	TRBV19	TGTGCCAGTAGTAGTACCGGGACAGGGGTATTCGCCATATATTTT	CASSSTGTGVFAIYF
TRBJ1-2	NA	NA	TRBV30	TGTGCCGGAGGCAGGCCCTCCGAGTGGTACACCTTC	CAGGRPSEWYTF
TRBJ2-7	NA	TRBD2	TRBV6-1	TGTGCCAGCTGGTACAGTAAAGCGGGAGTACACGAGCAGTACTTC	CASWYSKAGVHEQYF
TRBJ1-5	NA	NA	TRBV6-6	TGTGCCAGCAGTTACTCGCAGGGCAGGCAGCCCCAGCATTTT	CASSYSQGRQPQHF
TRBJ1-1	NA	NA	TRBV15	TGTGCCACCAGCGGTCAGAGGGACACTGAAGCTTTCTTT	CATSGQRDTEAFF
TRBJ2-7	NA	NA	TRBV18	TGTGCCAGCTCACCAGGGCACCCGGAACGAGCACTAGGCTACGAGCAGTACTTC	CASSPGHPERALGYEQYF
TRBJ2-5	NA	TRBD2	TRBV5-1	TGCGCCAGCGGCACTAGCGGGGGCCTTCAAGAGACCCAGTACTTC	CASGTSGGLQETQYF
TRBJ1-6	few	NA	TRBV18	TGTGCCAGCTCACGGGTGTCCGGTTCCGATTCACCCCTCCACTTT	CASSRVSGSDSPLHF
TRBJ2-3	NA	TRBD1	TRBV5-4	TGTGCCAGCAGCTCGGACAGGGGACAAAGGGATACGCAGTATTTT	CASSSDRGQRDTQYF
TRBJ2-5	NA	NA	TRBV7-3	TGTGCCAGCAGCTTCGGGGTGATGGAGACCCAGTACTTC	CASSFGVMETQYF
TRBJ2-3	NA	TRBD1	TRBV5-5	TGTGCCAGCAGCCATCAGGGGGCTAGCACAGATACGCAGTATTTT	CASSHQGASTDTQYF
TRBJ1-2	NA	NA	TRBV27	TGTGCCAGCAGTTCCGGGGTTACGACGGGCGGCTACACCTTC	CASSSGVTTGGYTF
TRBJ2-1	NA	TRBD2	TRBV27	TGTGCCAGCAGAGACGGACTAGTAAATGAGCAGTTCTTC	CASRDGLVNEQFF
TRBJ2-3	NA	NA	TRBV4-2	TGTGCCAGCAGCCAAGCGTACGCAGATACGCAGTATTTT	CASSQAYADTQYF
TRBJ1-5	NA	NA	TRBV19	TGTGCCAGTAGTATAAGAGCAAAAGAGTTCAATCAGCCCCAGCATTTT	CASSIRAKEFNQPQHF
TRBJ2-1	NA	TRBD2	TRBV19	TGTGCCAGTAGTATAGTTAGGTCGGGGGGGTCCTACAATGAGCAGTTCTTC	CASSIVRSGGSYNEQFF
TRBJ2-3	NA	NA	TRBV12-5	TGTGCTAGTGCCGTCGGGGGCGGGGCAGATACGCAGTATTTT	CASAVGGGADTQYF
TRBJ1-2	NA	NA	TRBV6-5	TGTGCCAGCAGTTACGGGGCAGGGCTTGATGGCTACACCTTC	CASSYGAGLDGYTF
TRBJ2-5	NA	NA	TRBV7-6	TGTGCCAGCAGTTCTACGGGGCGAGGGGAGACCCAGTACTTC	CASSSTGRGETQYF
TRBJ2-1	NA	TRBD2	TRBV9	TGTGCCAGCAGCCCACTAGCGGGGGGGAGGAATGAGCAGTTCTTC	CASSPLAGGRNEQFF
TRBJ2-7	NA	TRBD2	TRBV29-1	TGCCGCGGGGGGGGCGGGAGTGTTGAGCAGTACTTC	CRGGGGSVEQYF
TRBJ2-7	NA	TRBD1	TRBV23-1	TGCGCCAGCAGTACGGGACAGTTCTTCTACGAGCAGTACTTC	CASSTGQFFYEQYF
TRBJ2-7	NA	NA	TRBV10-2	TGCGCCAGCAGGGACAGGACTAGCAGCCAAAGCGAGCAGTACTTC	CASRDRTSSQSEQYF
TRBJ2-3	NA	NA	TRBV9	TGTGCCAGCAGCGTAGGACAGGGCGGGACGGATACGCAGTATTTT	CASSVGQGGTDTQYF
TRBJ2-3	NA	TRBD2	TRBV7-2	TGTGCCAGCAGCCTTTCAGCGGGGGGTGCAGATACGCAGTATTTT	CASSLSAGGADTQYF
TRBJ1-2	NA	NA	TRBV11-1	TGTGCCAGCAGCTTAAGGACAGTTGAAGGTGGCTACACCTTC	CASSLRTVEGGYTF